The clone carrying this TCR beta chain appeared once. Study processing details: Counts of nucleated cells, estimated from reference gene primer amplification, were obtained. Generated by immunoSEQ multiplex PCR, the TCRdb table keeps only in-frame clones and is missing some. The DNA gave D and trimming, while V, J and clone size come from that table. Of about 210,000 clones in the sample, 80% to 90% are singletons; the top ten hold around 9.5%. This record comes from a study of blood T cell repertoires in COVID-19. For the study at large: Both acute and convalescent COVID-19 samples were obtained from the United States, Italy and Spain. Nucleic acid was either cDNA or gDNA, and it came from T cells, B-cell-depleted T cells, or PBMCs.

Sequencing was carried out using peripheral blood. This clonotype was obtained from a man over 45 with active or convalescent COVID-19.

CDR3 protein: CASSSAGDYNSPLHF. The CDR3 nucleotides are TGTGCCAGCAGCTCCGCGGGAGATTATAATTCACCCCTCCACTTT. The rearrangement uses TRBV5-4 and TRBJ1-6, with unresolved D. In germline, CDR1 is SGHNT, CDR2 YYREEE (reference sequence). Trimming cost V 3 bases and J 4 bases, with 11 bases left between them. CDR3 length: 15 residues.